This T cell receptor (beta chain) originates from a study of graft-versus-host responses after intestinal transplantation. Study summary: Recipients were given multivisceral, liver-intestinal, or isolated intestinal transplants. The study, taken as a whole, reports: The study associated peak circulating GvH clone levels with early post-transplant HvG declines. Detected in recipient marrow were GvH clones, some of which were first observed in ileum or blood.

The germline V gene has CDR1 SQVTM and CDR2 ANQGSEA. This CDR3 contains 11 residues. The V and J ends lost 7 bases and 7 bases, in that order; junction bases with no gene match: 5. Of note for this clone: The antigen is unknown.

The data were produced by immunoSEQ multiplex PCR, yet TCRdb's version contains in-frame clones alone and is incomplete. The sample consists of tens of thousands of clones, roughly 90% of them appearing once. The receptor comes from a human donor who was the organ donor for an intestinal transplant. This sequence joins TRBV29-1 and TRBJ1-2, with TRBD1 matching 8 bases. The source material was unstimulated CD8+ T cells sorted from spleen or lymph node cells, sampled before transplant. The CDR3 DNA reads as TGCAGCGGACAGGGGATAGGTGGCTACACCTTC. Protein product: CSGQGIGGYTF. The full variable domain, with the rest looked up from reference TRBV29-1 and TRBJ1-2, is SAVISQKPSRDICQRGTSLTIQCQVDSQVTMMFWYRQQPGQSLTLIATANQGSEATYESGFVIDKFPISRPNLTFSTLTVSNMSPEDSSIYLCSGQGIGGYTFGSGTRLTVV.